Each of the 11 T cell receptor beta chains below was sequenced from the same sample in a study of T cell repertoires in cytomegalovirus infection. Their specific antigens are unknown. TCRdb passed the reads through MiXCR, listing each CDR3 protein once. The sample lists about a million distinct CDR3 sequences; roughly 30% were seen once. Source: cultured CD8+ T cells from PBMCs, taken from culture after CMV antigen stimulation. Receptor source: a human donor in good health (CMV status not recorded). Some clones in this sample may be carry-over from other donors' samples.

This clonotype occurred a few times. The chain employs TRBV27 and TRBJ2-3; D might be TRBD1 (6 bases). With 5 bases removed from V and 1 base from J, the gap between germline ends came to 10 bases. The CDR3 length is 14 residues. In germline, CDR1 is MNHEY, CDR2 SMNVEV (reference sequence). The CDR3, as DNA: TGTGCCAGCAGTCAGGGGCTTGGCACAGATACGCAGTATTTT. Amino acid sequence: CASSQGLGTDTQYF.

The chain combines TRBV12-3 or TRBV12-4 with TRBJ1-2, with D possibly TRBD1 on 5 matching bases. V was shortened by 3 bases and J by 4 bases, with 12 bases between the two germline ends. The CDR3 runs 14 residues. The CDR3 coding sequence is TGTGCCAGCAGTTTTCCAGGGTCGTTCTATGGCTACACCTTC. Encoded protein: CASSFPGSFYGYTF.

The chain employs TRBV7-9 and TRBJ1-3, with D possibly matching TRBD1 (5 bases). The CDR3 contains 15 residues. CDR1 is SEHNR and CDR2 is FQNEAQ in the germline V gene (reference sequence). Trimming took off 5 bases at V and 0 bases at J, with 11 bases between the two ends. CDR3 bases: TGTGCCAGCAGCCCCCCCAGGGACTCTGGAAACACCATATATTTT. Translation: CASSPPRDSGNTIYF.

In this sample, this clonotype turned up a few times. The genes are TRBV6-5 and TRBJ1-1; D gene unclear. This CDR3 region has 16 residues. Germline V lookup: CDR1 MNHEY, CDR2 SVGAGI. V lost 5 bases to trimming and J lost 6 bases, with 22 bases between them. This chain's CDR3 is CASSPLKPRGIPEAFF. The CDR3 bases are TGTGCCAGCAGTCCGTTAAAGCCCCGTGGGATCCCTGAAGCTTTCTTT.

The chain has TRBV27 and TRBJ2-7; the D is unclear. Trimming cost V 11 bases and J 3 bases, with 8 bases left between them. CDR1 is MNHEY and CDR2 is SMNVEV in the germline V gene (reference sequence). This CDR3 has 10 residues. CDR3 DNA: TGTGCCGCCGGGTACTACGAGCAGTACGTC. Its translation is CAAGYYEQYV.

Only a few counts were recorded for this clonotype. The rearrangement uses TRBV12-3 or TRBV12-4 and TRBJ1-2; perhaps TRBD1 as D (5 bases). With 1 base removed from V and 2 bases from J, the gap between germline ends came to 17 bases. The CDR3 is 17 residues long. CDR3 bases: TGTGCCAGCAGTTTAGGGCCAGGGAGGGGAGAGAACTATGGCTACACCTTC. Translation gives CASSLGPGRGENYGYTF.

This chain joins TRBV11-2 and TRBJ2-3; D might be TRBD2 (6 bases). The CDR3 loop spans 13 amino acids. Trimming left V 3 bases short and J 6 bases short, with 10 bases between. Germline CDR1 and CDR2: SGHAT and FQNNGV. CDR3 region: CASSFRDFDTQYF. The CDR3 DNA follows: TGTGCCAGCAGCTTCAGGGACTTTGATACGCAGTATTTT.

V gene TRBV6-6 combines with J gene TRBJ1-2; 7 bases align to TRBD1. The CDR3 is 15 amino acids. The germline gives CDR1 MNHNY, CDR2 SVGAGI (reference sequence). V lost 5 bases and J lost 0; bases outside the gene matches: 6. CDR3 sequence: CASSPGGEANYGYTF. As DNA, the CDR3 is TGTGCCAGCAGTCCAGGGGGGGAAGCTAACTATGGCTACACCTTC.

The sample holds many counts of this clonotype. V is TRBV7-2 and J is TRBJ2-6; TRBD1 matches at 8 bases. V was pared by 5 bases and J by 0 bases, with 12 bases of the junction left unmatched. Germline CDR1 reads SGHTA; CDR2 reads FQGNSA. The CDR3 sequence is 19 residues long. The CDR3 region is CASSRAGGAYPSGANVLTF. The CDR3 DNA reads TGTGCCAGCAGCCGGGCAGGGGGCGCCTACCCCTCTGGGGCCAACGTCCTGACTTTC.

This rearrangement joins TRBV27 to TRBJ2-3; 9 bases line up with TRBD2. The CDR3 has 15 amino acids. The V gene's germline CDR1 is MNHEY and CDR2 SMNVEV (reference sequence). Losses at the gene ends were 3 bases for V and 6 bases for J; bases not matched to a gene: 7. Here the CDR3 DNA reads TGTGCCAGCAGTTTCTCTAGCGGGGCCCAGGATACGCAGTATTTT. As protein: CASSFSSGAQDTQYF.

The chain has TRBV7-3 and TRBJ2-7; TRBD1 agrees at 8 bases. The germline V gene has CDR1 SGHTA and CDR2 FQGTGA. The CDR3 contains 13 residues. Unmatched junction bases numbered 3, after V lost 1 base and J lost 7 bases. CDR3 region: CASSLIQGAEQYF. The DNA for the CDR3 is TGTGCCAGCAGCTTAATCCAGGGGGCAGAGCAGTACTTC.